The 26 T cell receptor beta chains reported below all come from one sample, sequenced in a study of molecular identifiers for immune sequencing clone quantification. TCRdb analysed the PCR reads with MiXCR anew, one entry per CDR3 protein. The repertoire holds roughly 100,000 distinct CDR3 sequences, with about a third as singletons. The specimen sequenced was naive CD8+ T cells from blood, with Jurkat cell RNA spiked in. The subset is: FACS-sorted CD8+CD4-CCR7+CD45RA+ naive T cells. The receptors were gathered from a human donor in good health. Some libraries in this study had Jurkat cell RNA spiked in.

The V gene is TRBV25-1, the J gene TRBJ2-5; either TRBD1 or TRBD2 may fit D (5 bases each). The V end was cut by 3 bases, the J end by 0 bases, with 14 bases between. Germline V CDR1 and CDR2: MGHDK, SYGVNS. CDR3 size: 16 residues. The CDR3 coding sequence is TGTGCCAGCAGTGACAACTGGGGGACGTACCAAGAGACCCAGTACTTC. This codes for CASSDNWGTYQETQYF.

This chain uses TRBV20-1 with TRBJ2-7; 10 nucleotides line up with TRBD2. Germline V gene lookup returns CDR1 DFQATT and CDR2 SNEGSKA (reference sequence). The CDR3 is 18 amino acids. J was trimmed by 2 bases and V by 2 bases; bases with no gene match: 15. The CDR3 region has the DNA TGCAGTGCTAGACCCTACAACCTAGCGGGAGATAGGGCCTACGAGCAGTACTTC. Its protein product is CSARPYNLAGDRAYEQYF.

Remarks on this clonotype: One base away lies a much larger clone, so this may be a sequencing read error. The rearrangement joins TRBV12-3 or TRBV12-4 to TRBJ2-4, with 7 bases lining up with TRBD2. This CDR3 region has 12 residues. Here the CDR3 reads CVSGVTKNIQYF. The CDR3 region has the DNA TGTGTCAGCGGGGTTACCAAAAACATTCAGTACTTC.

There are a few counts of this clonotype. The chain couples TRBV5-4 to TRBJ2-3; 8 nucleotides agree with TRBD2. Germline V gene lookup returns CDR1 SGHNT and CDR2 YYREEE (reference sequence). After removal of 4 bases from V and 9 bases from J, the junction contained 10 bases not matched to a gene. The CDR3 contains 14 residues. CDR3 in amino acids: CASSPWTSQITQYF. Here the CDR3 DNA reads TGTGCCAGCAGCCCATGGACTAGCCAGATAACGCAGTATTTT.

In the case of this clonotype: Lacking the conserved final phenylalanine or tryptophan, this CDR3 likely reflects a read error. The rearrangement links TRBV5-1 to TRBJ2-5, with 11 bases that match TRBD2. Germline V gene lookup returns CDR1 SGHRS and CDR2 YFSETQ. Trimming took 4 bases from V and 1 from J; bases not matched to a gene: 6. The CDR3 covers 16 residues. Here the CDR3 DNA reads TGCGCCAGCAGCACCCCGACTAGCGGGATCCAAGAGACCCAGTACTAC. It translates to CASSTPTSGIQETQYY.

The chain recombines TRBV5-1 with TRBJ2-2; 10 bases map to TRBD2. Unmatched junction bases numbered 5, after V lost 4 bases and J lost 5 bases. This CDR3 comprises 15 residues. Germline CDR1 and CDR2: SGHRS and YFSETQ. CDR3 in DNA: TGCGCCAGCAGCATCGGGACTAGCGTTACCGGGGAGCTGTTTTTT. This sequence encodes CASSIGTSVTGELFF.

This clonotype came up a few times. The chain links TRBV2 to TRBJ2-1; TRBD2 matches at 11 bases. CDR3 length equals 13 residues. The ends lost 10 bases at V and 8 bases at J; junction bases unmatched: 7. Germline V gives CDR1 SNHLY, CDR2 FYNNEI. CDR3 DNA sequence: TGTGCCAACCGAAAACTAGCGGGGGATGAGCAGTTCTTC. Translated: CANRKLAGDEQFF.

Comment on this clonotype: Since no conserved phenylalanine or tryptophan closes the CDR3, a read error is the likely cause. The DNA is omitted, as the CDR3 cannot be located on it reliably, and the CDR3 follows TCRdb's listing. This chain joins TRBV5-1 and TRBJ1-1. Germline V gives CDR1 SGHRS, CDR2 YFSETQ. The CDR3 extends over 12 residues, inclusive of both ends. The chain's CDR3 is CASRSTNTEAYY.

As to this clonotype: At one end the junction does not follow the germline gene, possibly because of a read error. The chain combines TRBV20-1 with TRBJ2-3; unclear D gene. The CDR3 loop spans 11 amino acids. Germline V lookup: CDR1 DFQATT, CDR2 SNEGSKA (reference sequence). Written as DNA, the CDR3 is TGCAGTGCCCCCTGGGTAGATACGCCGTATTTT. Translating gives CSAPWVDTPYF.

A single count supports this clonotype. This may come from a read error, since a much larger clone is one base off. The V and J genes are TRBV5-3 and TRBJ1-4, with D uncertain. TRBV5-3 is classed as an ORF, of uncertain function. The CDR3 totals 14 residues. This CDR3 is CASSLDSTNEKLFF. In DNA, the CDR3 is TGTGCCAGCAGCTTGGACTCAACTAATGAAAAACTGTTTTTT.

The chain recombines TRBV13 with TRBJ2-7, with D unclear. This CDR3 comprises 13 residues. Per the germline V gene, CDR1 is PRHDT and CDR2 is FYEKMQ (reference sequence). V lost 6 bases to trimming and J lost 2 bases, with 11 bases between them. Here the CDR3 DNA reads TGTGCCAGCAGTTCCGGAATTCCCTACGAGCAGTACTTC. Protein: CASSSGIPYEQYF.

This clonotype turned up a few times. Germline and junction disagree at one end, which may indicate a read error. The chain uses TRBV28 and TRBJ2-1; no clear D. CDR1 MDHEN and CDR2 SYDVKM come from the germline V gene. The CDR3 is 12 residues long. The CDR3 region has the DNA TGTGCCAGCAGTCCAGTAGACGATGAGCAGTTTTTC. This codes for CASSPVDDEQFF. Full variable domain (rest looked up from reference TRBV28 and TRBJ2-1): DVKVTQSSRYLVKRTGEKVFLECVQDMDHENMFWYRQDPGLGLRLIYFSYDVKMKEKGDIPEGYSVSREKKERFSLILESASTNQTSMYLCASSPVDDEQFFGPGTRLTVL.

Regarding this clonotype: A read error may explain this, as a much larger clone is one base away. The rearrangement joins TRBV20-1 to TRBJ2-7; TRBD2 might be the D (5 bases). CDR3 length: 11 residues. Deletions cut 5 bases from V and 8 bases from J, with 13 bases between. Germline CDR1 is DFQATT and CDR2 is SNEGSKA (reference sequence). The CDR3 DNA is TGCAGTGCTGTTGGGAGTTTCAAGCAGTACTTC. Its protein is CSAVGSFKQYF.

This clonotype was seen many times. This chain uses TRBV19 with TRBJ2-5; no clear D. CDR1 is LNHDA, CDR2 SQIVND, per germline (reference sequence). This CDR3 has 14 residues. Trimming took 2 bases from V and 7 from J, leaving 14 bases between them. The CDR3 here is CASSITDKSGTQYF. The CDR3 nucleotides are TGTGCCAGTAGTATAACCGACAAGTCGGGGACCCAGTACTTC.

The V and J genes are TRBV3-1 and TRBJ2-7; D not certain. CDR3 size: 11 residues. Germline-derived CDR1 and CDR2 are LGHDT and YNNKEL (reference sequence). Trimming stripped 5 bases from V and 8 bases from J, with 10 bases between. CDR3 sequence (DNA): TGTGCCAGCAGCGCATCTTACCAGCAGTACTTC. This sequence encodes CASSASYQQYF.

CDR3 DNA: TGTGCCAGTAGTGTTGGTAGCGGGAGCCTTTTCGAGCAGTACTTC. This translates into CASSVGSGSLFEQYF. The chain links TRBV19 to TRBJ2-7, with TRBD2 identical over 9 bases. This CDR3 is 15 amino acids long. CDR1 and CDR2 from the germline V gene are LNHDA and SQIVND (reference sequence). V gave up 5 bases and J gave up 6 bases; unmatched junction bases: 11. The full variable domain, its missing parts supplied by reference TRBV19 and TRBJ2-7, is DGGITQSPKYLFRKEGQNVTLSCEQNLNHDAMYWYRQDPGQGLRLIYYSQIVNDFQKGDIAEGYSVSREKKESFPLTVTSAQKNPTAFYLCASSVGSGSLFEQYFGPGTRLTVT.

V usage is TRBV9 and J usage is TRBJ1-4; TRBD1 is a possible D gene (5 bases). V was cut by 0 bases and J by 4 bases, with 16 bases left in between. CDR1 and CDR2 (germline): SGDLS, YYNGEE. The CDR3 sequence is 17 residues long. CDR3 sequence reads: CASSVEGRGTGNEKLFF. As DNA, the CDR3 is TGTGCCAGCAGCGTAGAAGGGAGAGGGACCGGTAATGAAAAACTGTTTTTT.

This clonotype was counted ten times or more. The chain recombines TRBV9 with TRBJ2-7; TRBD1 matches at 11 bases. Germline CDR1 and CDR2: SGDLS and YYNGEE. J lost 11 bases, V lost 4 bases, and 8 bases had no gene match. The CDR3 runs 13 residues. In DNA, the CDR3 is TGTGCCAGCAGCACCGGGACAGGGGGAGAGGAGTACTTC. Its translation is CASSTGTGGEEYF.

The chain links TRBV27 to TRBJ2-5; 8 nucleotides align to TRBD1. Germline assignment: CDR1 MNHEY and CDR2 SMNVEV (reference sequence). With 6 bases clipped from V and 3 bases from J, the junction kept 6 bases outside the gene matches. The CDR3 totals 14 residues. The CDR3 reads CASRKETGEETQYF. CDR3 in DNA: TGTGCCAGCAGAAAGGAGACAGGGGAAGAGACCCAGTACTTC.

The gene calls are TRBV20-1 and TRBJ2-7, with 9 nucleotides matching TRBD1. V dropped 4 bases and J dropped 9; count of bases not matched to a gene: 10. CDR3 length equals 13 residues. Germline V gives CDR1 DFQATT, CDR2 SNEGSKA (reference sequence). The CDR3 DNA reads TGCAGTGCTAACCGGGACAGGGTGGCCGCGCAGTACTTC. Amino acids: CSANRDRVAAQYF.

The V and J genes are TRBV7-3 and TRBJ2-3, with a possible D match to TRBD1 (6 bases). Between the trimmed V and J ends, which lost 0 bases and 7 bases, there was a span of 14 bases. The CDR3 is 15 residues long. Germline V gives CDR1 SGHTA, CDR2 FQGTGA. CDR3 amino acids: CASSLTNRAANTQYF. The CDR3 nucleotides read TGTGCCAGCAGCTTAACGAACAGGGCGGCGAATACGCAGTATTTT.

The V gene is TRBV6-2 or TRBV6-3, the J gene TRBJ2-3, with 8 bases fitting TRBD2. The CDR3 covers 19 residues. With V trimmed by 2 bases and J by 0 bases, 13 bases remained unmatched. Germline V gene lookup returns CDR1 MNHEY and CDR2 SVGEGT. CDR3 DNA: TGTGCCAGCAGTTACAATTGGCCGGTGGGACTAGTTAGCACAGATACGCAGTATTTT. Translated, it gives CASSYNWPVGLVSTDTQYF.

This clonotype was seen ten or more times. The chain employs TRBV7-9 and TRBJ2-3; 8 bases align to TRBD2. The CDR3 totals 15 residues. CDR1 and CDR2 (germline): SEHNR, FQNEAQ (reference sequence). The ends lost 2 bases at V and 4 bases at J; junction bases unmatched: 5. CDR3 protein: CASSLSGRQADTQYF. Here the CDR3 DNA reads TGTGCCAGCAGCTTAAGCGGGAGACAAGCAGATACGCAGTATTTT.

The V and J genes are TRBV14 and TRBJ1-1; a possible D gene is TRBD1 (5 bases). Germline loops: CDR1 SGHDN, CDR2 FVKESK. The V end lost 0 bases, the J end lost 3 bases, and 23 bases lay between the germline ends. The CDR3 is made up of 19 amino acids. CDR3 loop: CASSQDRGRDVGEDTEAFF. The CDR3 DNA follows: TGTGCCAGCAGCCAAGACCGAGGCAGGGATGTAGGGGAGGACACTGAAGCTTTCTTT.

In the case of this clonotype: A junction end diverges from the germline sequence, so it may reflect a read error. V usage is TRBV5-1 and J usage is TRBJ2-5; 9 positions match TRBD2. CDR1 and CDR2 from the germline V gene are SGHRS and YFSETQ. The CDR3 contains 17 residues. CDR3 amino acids: CASSLLAGRVLREPQYF. Written as DNA, the CDR3 is TGCGCCAGCAGCCTCCTAGCGGGAAGAGTCCTAAGAGAGCCCCAGTACTTC.

Comment on this clonotype: This sequence may be a read error, since a much larger clone differs from it by one base. In this CDR3 the conserved last residue, phenylalanine or tryptophan, is missing, so a read error is likely. This rearrangement joins TRBV7-9 to TRBJ2-5; 9 positions match TRBD1. The CDR3 loop spans 14 amino acids. Per germline, CDR1 SEHNR and CDR2 FQNEAQ (reference sequence). Losses at the gene ends were 5 bases for V and 5 bases for J; bases not matched to a gene: 6. The CDR3 DNA reads TGTGCCAGCAGCCCAACAGGGGGCTGGGAGACCCAGTACTCC. Protein product: CASSPTGGWETQYS.